This TCR beta chain was profiled in a study of blood T cell repertoires in COVID-19. As originally analysed: From reference gene primer amplification, estimates of nucleated cell counts were derived. TCRdb's copy holds only in-frame clones and misses some; the assay was immunoSEQ multiplex PCR. V and J calls and clone size follow that table, whereas D and trimming were derived from the DNA. This sample has 150,000 to 200,000 clones, with roughly 89% found just once. Followed over time, Seattle patients had been enrolled while infection was active. V lost 1 base, J lost 4 bases, and 8 bases lay in between. Per germline, CDR1 SQVTM and CDR2 ANQGSEA. CDR3 length: 13 residues.

The specimen sequenced was peripheral blood. The TCR sequence derives from a woman between 70 and 85 years old with COVID-19, enrolled during active disease. The V gene is TRBV29-1, the J gene TRBJ2-1, with unresolved D. The CDR3, as DNA: TGCAGCGTTGAAGGTCAGATATACAATGAGCAGTTCTTC. It codes for CSVEGQIYNEQFF.